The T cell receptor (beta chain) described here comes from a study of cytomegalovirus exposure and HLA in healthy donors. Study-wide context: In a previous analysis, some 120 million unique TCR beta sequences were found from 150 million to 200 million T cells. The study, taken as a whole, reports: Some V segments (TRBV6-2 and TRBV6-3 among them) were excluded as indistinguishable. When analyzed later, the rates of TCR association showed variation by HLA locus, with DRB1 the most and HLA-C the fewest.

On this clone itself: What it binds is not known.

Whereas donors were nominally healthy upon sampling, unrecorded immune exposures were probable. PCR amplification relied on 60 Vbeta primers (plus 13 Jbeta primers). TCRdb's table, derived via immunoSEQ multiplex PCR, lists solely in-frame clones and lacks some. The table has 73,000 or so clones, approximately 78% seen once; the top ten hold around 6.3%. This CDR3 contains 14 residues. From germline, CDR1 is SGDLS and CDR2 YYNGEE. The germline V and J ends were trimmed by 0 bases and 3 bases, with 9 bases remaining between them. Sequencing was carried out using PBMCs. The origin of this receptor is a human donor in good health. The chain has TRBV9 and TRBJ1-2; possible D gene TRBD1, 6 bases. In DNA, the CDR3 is TGTGCCAGCAGCGTAGGGGAGGGGGACTATGGCTACACCTTC. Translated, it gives CASSVGEGDYGYTF.